The 3 T cell receptor beta chains listed next were all sequenced from one sample in a study of shared clonotypes between healthy human individuals. Here immunoSEQ multiplex PCR was the method, and the copy in TCRdb shows in-frame clones only, minus some. The sample lists around 610,000 clones; around 96% were seen once. Selected positively for CCR7 and CD45RO-negative, naive CD8 cells excluded terminally differentiated effector memory CD45RA+ cells. Material: naive CD8+ T cells sorted from blood. The receptors here all came from a woman aged 25 to 39 in good health.

The genes are TRBV9 and TRBJ2-6; 10 bases align to TRBD2. CDR3 length: 18 amino acids. Trimming took 4 bases from V and 3 from J; bases not matched to a gene: 10. Germline CDR1 is SGDLS and CDR2 is YYNGEE. This chain's CDR3 is CASSPLAGVGVGANVLTF. CDR3 nucleotide sequence: TGTGCCAGCAGCCCCCTAGCGGGAGTAGGAGTTGGGGCCAACGTCCTGACTTTC.

The J gene is TRBJ2-3, the V gene TRBV7-9; D not resolved. Trimming pared 3 bases from V and 0 bases from J, leaving 10 bases between. Germline-derived CDR1 and CDR2 are SEHNR and FQNEAQ (reference sequence). The CDR3 extends over 15 amino acids. As DNA, the CDR3 is TGTGCCAGCAGCTTCATGCTCGGGAGCACAGATACGCAGTATTTT. Translating it yields CASSFMLGSTDTQYF.

This clone was recorded only once. The rearrangement links TRBV7-3 to TRBJ2-5, with 7 nucleotides matching TRBD1. Germline V CDR1 and CDR2: SGHTA, FQGTGA. J gave up 3 bases and V 1 base, and 11 bases lay outside the gene matches. This CDR3 is 17 amino acids long. CDR3 in DNA: TGTGCCAGCAGCTTAAAGGGGCGAGGGACAGAAGAAGAGACCCAGTACTTC. It codes for CASSLKGRGTEEETQYF.